This TCR beta chain originates from a study of regulatory T cells in long-lasting Graves disease (dated by TCRdb to about 2021). At the level of the whole study: Persistent Graves' disease was defined as persistently positive TSH receptor autoantibodies together with antithyroid drug treatment for over 5 years. This study used TCR sequencing and RNA sequencing of peripheral blood to compare persistent Graves' disease patients against newly diagnosed Graves' disease patients. In the clinical cohort, patients with persistent Graves' disease had used antithyroid drugs for an average of roughly 10 years. A total of about 35 samples underwent TCR sequencing: about 13 from persistent and approximately 20 from newly diagnosed Graves' disease patients. The study took place in China and was registered as a clinical trial. The paper's findings and limits, for the study overall: Peripheral blood alone was examined, since thyroid tissue, which constituted the primary lesion, could not be accessed. Persistent disease showed preferential use of TRBV28, TRBJ1-2 and TRBJ2-5, whereas newly diagnosed disease favored TRBV20-1 and TRBJ2-1. Compared with newly diagnosed patients, patients with persistent Graves' disease had lower TCR Shannon entropy and fewer highly expanded clones, which suggests clonal expansion. A larger number of public clonotypes was shared among persistent patients (around 2,500) than among newly diagnosed patients (roughly 970). As a limitation, the authors acknowledged that the small sample size may reduce accuracy. Only the TCR beta chain was sequenced and analyzed.

This clonotype was found many times. The target of this receptor is not known. Base-call qualities are not available, and no considerably larger clone is one nucleotide away. The receptor library was made with multiplex PCR. Sequencing was carried out with an Illumina HiSeq 4000. TCR beta libraries were built with iRepertoire HTBI primers and Arm-PCR amplification of CDR3 regions. PCR products were gel purified before sequencing. In the source study's methods: Gene usage analysis of CDR3 amino acid clonotypes used the 55 to 65 TRBV and around 14 TRBJ segments found across samples. COPE and FqMerger were used to merge the filtered high-quality paired reads into contigs. BLAST was used to align contigs to IMGT TRBV, TRBD and TRBJ reference genes, and CDR3 was defined according to IMGT. Any clonotype with a frequency above 0.1% was counted as a highly expanded clone. Shannon entropy was used to measure repertoire diversity, and the Gini coefficient was used to measure V-J evenness. Public clonotypes were defined as clonotypes shared by more than one individual. TCRdb cleaned the public reads at Q25 with fastp, built clones with MiXCR and kept in-frame beta chains. Each CDR3 protein gets just one entry, which takes the most common genes and DNA from the rows behind it. These V and J calls rely on TCRdb rather than the paper's analysis. The sample includes about 430,000 distinct CDR3 sequences, with around 20% observed a single time. The ten largest clones represent more than 13% of the sample.

V is pared back by 2 bases and J by 5 bases, with 7 bases lying between the germline termini. As encoded in the germline V gene (reference sequence), CDR1 is GTSNPN while CDR2 is SVGIG. There are 13 amino acids in the CDR3, from cysteine to phenylalanine inclusive. Solely the CDR3 DNA is kept, with 39 bases framed from the first base. What this sample's time point label stands for: persistent/refractory GD, antithyroid drugs over 5 years with positive TRAb. For both TCR sequencing and RNA sequencing, RNA was extracted from PBMCs using TRIzol. The diagnosis of Graves' disease followed American Thyroid Association guidelines. Patients for the study were recruited at an endocrinology department in Xi'an, China. Each patient gave approximately 10 milliliters of peripheral blood, collected in an EDTA anticoagulant tube. Ficoll Paque Plus density gradient separation was used to isolate PBMCs, and no additional T cell sorting was done. An Agilent 2100 Bioanalyzer and agarose gel were used to check RNA quality, while a NanoDrop 2000 measured RNA concentration.

The sample consisted of peripheral blood mononuclear cells (PBMCs), taken when the disease was refractory, from a patient treated with antithyroid drugs. This sequence originates from a female donor with Graves disease. The chain was built from TRBV30 and TRBJ1-6; the D gene lacks a confident call. The CDR3 protein sequence reads: CAWSSDNNSPLHF. The bases are TGTGCCTGGAGTAGTGATAATAATTCACCCCTCCACTTT.